This T cell receptor (beta chain) was documented in a study of tumor-infiltrating lymphocytes in oesophageal squamous cell carcinoma. CDR1 SGHVT and CDR2 SQSDAQ come from the germline V gene. Trimming took 4 bases from V and 4 from J; bases not matched to a gene: 2. The CDR3 length is 15 residues. TCRdb independently ran MiXCR on the PCR reads; one entry per CDR3 protein. The profile covers approximately 20,000 distinct CDR3 sequences, with approximately 40% appearing a single time and less than 20% taken by the ten largest. J is TRBJ2-2 and V is TRBV7-4; 11 bases are shared with TRBD2. Specimen: esophageal tumor tissue. This receptor was identified in a male donor with esophageal squamous cell carcinoma. The CDR3 protein is CASSSTSGSTGELFF. The DNA of the CDR3 is TGTGCCAGCAGCTCTACTAGCGGGAGCACCGGGGAGCTGTTTTTT.